The 22 T cell receptor beta chains listed next were all sequenced from one sample in a study of cytomegalovirus exposure and HLA in healthy donors. Primers included in the PCR were 60 Vbeta and 13 Jbeta primers. This table comes from immunoSEQ multiplex PCR, and its TCRdb copy is limited to in-frame clones, with some not included. This sample has approximately 160,000 clones, with approximately 80% found just once. Sample: PBMCs. Source of these receptors: a male donor in good health and CMV-seropositive.

V usage is TRBV5-6 and J usage is TRBJ1-5; no clear D gene. CDR3 length: 12 residues. Germline V gives CDR1 SGHDT, CDR2 YYEEEE. V was pared by 4 bases and J by 7 bases, with 9 bases between. The CDR3 DNA sequence: TGTGCCAGCAGCCTACTGAACCAGCCCCAGCATTTT. This codes for CASSLLNQPQHF.

The chain uses TRBV30 and TRBJ2-3, with 14 bases that match TRBD2. This CDR3 spans 15 amino acids. V lost 4 bases and J lost 7; bases outside the gene matches: 7. CDR1 is GTSNPN and CDR2 is SVGIG in the germline V gene (reference sequence). DNA for the CDR3: TGTGCCTGGACTCGACGGACTAGCGGGGGGAATACGCAGTATTTT. The encoded protein is CAWTRRTSGGNTQYF.

This clone came up once. The chain couples TRBV4-1 to TRBJ2-5; TRBD2 might be the D (6 bases). The V gene's germline CDR1 is MGHRA and CDR2 YSYEKL. V lost 3 bases to trimming and J lost 10 bases, with 18 bases between them. This CDR3 has 14 residues. CDR3 nucleotide sequence: TGCGCCAGCAGCCACCCCCCTAGCGCGAGAGACCAGTACTTC. This codes for CASSHPPSARDQYF.

V usage is TRBV7-9 and J usage is TRBJ1-2; D gene uncertain. V lost 3 bases and J 4 bases, leaving 12 bases between the germline ends. The CDR3 has 14 residues. From germline, CDR1 is SEHNR and CDR2 FQNEAQ (reference sequence). CDR3: CASSFESGLYGYTF. Here the CDR3 DNA reads TGTGCCAGCAGCTTCGAATCAGGCCTCTATGGCTACACCTTC.

The genes are TRBV30 and TRBJ1-2; D possibly corresponds to TRBD1 (6 bases). The ends were cut back, 5 bases at V and 4 bases at J, with 17 bases in the middle. The germline gives CDR1 GTSNPN, CDR2 SVGIG (reference sequence). CDR3 length: 14 amino acids. CDR3 coding DNA: TGTGCCTGGGCTCCCCAGGGGCGCGGCTATGGCTACACCTTC. Its translation is CAWAPQGRGYGYTF. Combining the CDR3 with reference TRBV30 and TRBJ1-2 gives the whole variable domain SQTIHQWPATLVQPVGSPLSLECTVEGTSNPNLYWYRQAAGRGLQLLFYSVGIGQISSEVPQNLSASRPQDRQFILSSKKLLLSDSGFYLCAWAPQGRGYGYTFGSGTRLTVV.

The gene calls are TRBV19 and TRBJ1-5; 7 bases agree with TRBD1. CDR1 is LNHDA and CDR2 is SQIVND in the germline V gene (reference sequence). There are 12 residues in the CDR3. J gave up 4 bases and V 10 bases, and 4 bases lay outside the gene matches. CDR3 sequence reads: CATKQGNQPQHF. The CDR3 nucleotides read TGTGCCACCAAACAGGGGAATCAGCCCCAGCATTTT. Using reference TRBV19 and TRBJ1-5 for the parts outside the CDR3, the full variable domain is DGGITQSPKYLFRKEGQNVTLSCEQNLNHDAMYWYRQDPGQGLRLIYYSQIVNDFQKGDIAEGYSVSREKKESFPLTVTSAQKNPTAFYLCATKQGNQPQHFGDGTRLSIL.

This chain links TRBV7-9 with TRBJ1-1, with 9 bases lining up with TRBD1. V shed 5 bases and J 4 bases; nucleotides not matched to a gene: 5. Germline CDR1 SEHNR, CDR2 FQNEAQ (reference sequence). The CDR3 contains 14 residues. The CDR3 DNA reads TGTGCCAGCAGCGGGGACAGGGAGGTCACTGAAGCTTTCTTT. Protein product: CASSGDREVTEAFF.

The V call is TRBV6-1, the J call TRBJ1-1; D ambiguous. The CDR3 is 14 residues long. Trimming took 5 bases from V and 1 from J, leaving 11 bases between them. Germline V gives CDR1 MNHNS, CDR2 SASEGT. The CDR3 DNA reads TGTGCCAGCAGTATGGAGCAATCGAACACTGAAGCTTTCTTT. This sequence encodes CASSMEQSNTEAFF.

The V gene is TRBV5-4, the J gene TRBJ2-5, with a weak D call TRBD1 (6 bases). The CDR3 length is 13 residues. CDR1 and CDR2 (germline): SGHNT, YYREEE (reference sequence). V was clipped by 1 base and J by 5 bases, with 9 bases between them. CDR3 sequence: CASSLSRGETQYF. The CDR3 DNA reads as TGTGCCAGCAGCTTGAGCAGGGGTGAGACCCAGTACTTC.

The chain has TRBV20-1 and TRBJ2-5; the D gene is possibly TRBD1 (5 bases). This CDR3 comprises 10 residues. The ends were cut back, 5 bases at V and 5 bases at J, with 6 bases in the middle. From germline, CDR1 is DFQATT and CDR2 SNEGSKA (reference sequence). CDR3 residues: CSAAGETQYF. The DNA of the CDR3 is TGCAGTGCTGCAGGGGAGACCCAGTACTTC.

V gene TRBV25-1 combines with J gene TRBJ2-3, with TRBD2 matching over 8 bases. Germline assignment: CDR1 MGHDK and CDR2 SYGVNS. V was clipped by 4 bases and J by 5 bases; unmatched bases: 5. The CDR3 length is 14 residues. Here the CDR3 reads CASSVGGAQDTQYF. The CDR3 nucleotides read TGTGCCAGCAGTGTCGGGGGGGCGCAAGATACGCAGTATTTT. Using reference TRBV25-1 and TRBJ2-3 for the parts outside the CDR3, the full variable domain is EADIYQTPRYLVIGTGKKITLECSQTMGHDKMYWYQQDPGMELHLIHYSYGVNSTEKGDLSSESTVSRIRTEHFPLTLESARPSHTSQYLCASSVGGAQDTQYFGPGTRLTVL.

This clone was detected only once. The CDR3 sequence is CASSLKGTGGETQYF. In DNA form, the CDR3 reads TGTGCCAGCAGTTTAAAAGGAACGGGCGGGGAGACCCAGTACTTC. The rearrangement uses TRBV27 and TRBJ2-5, with D possibly matching TRBD2 (5 bases). This CDR3 spans 15 amino acids. With 2 bases removed from V and 5 bases from J, the gap between germline ends came to 15 bases. CDR1 is MNHEY and CDR2 is SMNVEV in the germline V gene (reference sequence).

The chain uses TRBV10-3 and TRBJ1-2; D might be TRBD1 (5 bases). The CDR3 extends over 18 amino acids. The germline gives CDR1 ENHRY, CDR2 SYGVKD. V lost 3 bases to trimming and J lost 1 base, with 21 bases between them. CDR3 amino acids: CAISDLVGPTDGNYGYTF. The CDR3 DNA reads as TGTGCCATCAGTGACCTTGTGGGGCCGACAGATGGTAACTATGGCTACACCTTC.

V gene TRBV5-1 combines with J gene TRBJ2-7, with TRBD1 matching 7 bases. This CDR3 region has 15 residues. V dropped 4 bases and J dropped 3; count of bases not matched to a gene: 10. Germline V lookup: CDR1 SGHRS, CDR2 YFSETQ. The CDR3 protein is CASSSTTGTVYEQYF. The CDR3 DNA follows: TGCGCCAGCAGCAGTACAACCGGGACAGTCTACGAGCAGTACTTC.

V is TRBV15 and J is TRBJ2-1; 8 nucleotides match TRBD1. The CDR3 covers 15 residues. V lost 2 bases to trimming and J lost 10 bases; unmatched junction nucleotides: 10. Per the germline V gene, CDR1 is LNHNV and CDR2 is YYDKDF (reference sequence). The CDR3 loop reads CATSRQLTGAGEQFF. As DNA, the CDR3 is TGTGCCACCAGCAGACAGTTGACAGGGGCTGGGGAGCAGTTCTTC.

Turning to this clone: The sample has other DNA sequences that encode this CDR3 too. The gene calls are TRBV2 and TRBJ1-2; 8 bases fit TRBD1. V was clipped by 5 bases and J by 3 bases; unmatched bases: 2. CDR1 SNHLY and CDR2 FYNNEI come from the germline V gene. The CDR3 sequence is 13 residues long. The CDR3 DNA reads as TGTGCCAGCAGTCCGACAGGGGACTATGGCTACACCTTC. Residues: CASSPTGDYGYTF.

The chain is built from TRBV7-9 and TRBJ1-5; the D is unclear. Trimming removed 1 base from V and 3 bases from J, with 4 bases in between. Germline values: CDR1 SEHNR, CDR2 FQNEAQ (reference sequence). The CDR3 is 13 residues long. As DNA, the CDR3 is TGTGCCAGCAGCTTAGGGGCCAATCAGCCCCAGCATTTT. Translation: CASSLGANQPQHF.

The rearrangement links TRBV4-2 to TRBJ2-2; 10 bases align to TRBD1. V lost 5 bases to trimming and J lost 5 bases; unmatched junction nucleotides: 8. The V gene's germline CDR1 is LGHNA and CDR2 YNFKEQ. There are 16 residues in the CDR3. The CDR3 DNA follows: TGTGCCAGCAGCGCCTGGGGGACAGGGGATACCGGGGAGCTGTTTTTT. Translation: CASSAWGTGDTGELFF.

This clone was found a few times. The V call is TRBV7-6, the J call TRBJ1-2; TRBD1 agrees at 10 bases. The ends lost 5 bases at V and 2 bases at J; junction bases unmatched: 5. This CDR3 has 15 residues. Germline CDR1 is SGHVS and CDR2 is FNYEAQ. CDR3 sequence: CASSAQDRGNYGYTF. CDR3 sequence (DNA): TGTGCCAGCAGCGCACAGGACAGGGGGAACTATGGCTACACCTTC.

The gene calls are TRBV6-5 and TRBJ1-5; the match to TRBD1 covers 8 bases. J lost 9 bases, V lost 4 bases, and 14 bases had no gene match. Looked up from germline, CDR1 is MNHEY and CDR2 is SVGAGI. The CDR3 is made up of 16 amino acids. The CDR3 protein is CASSLTRDRWARPQHF. The DNA of the CDR3 is TGTGCCAGCAGTTTAACCCGGGACAGGTGGGCTCGGCCCCAGCATTTT.

This sequence joins TRBV11-2 and TRBJ2-1; 7 bases map to TRBD2. After removal of 5 bases from V and 1 base from J, the junction contained 5 bases not matched to a gene. CDR1 is SGHAT and CDR2 is FQNNGV in the germline V gene. The CDR3 is made up of 15 amino acids. CDR3 sequence: CASSRTSASYNEQFF. The CDR3 nucleotides are TGTGCCAGCAGCCGCACTAGCGCTTCCTACAATGAGCAGTTCTTC.

The chain employs TRBV5-1 and TRBJ2-7; 10 bases are a match to TRBD2. The V segment lost 2 bases and the J segment 5 bases; nucleotides outside the gene matches: 4. The CDR3 runs 14 residues. Germline CDR1 reads SGHRS; CDR2 reads YFSETQ. For the CDR3, the DNA is TGCGCCAGCAGCTTAGCGGGGGGGCTCGACGAGCAGTACTTC. Residues: CASSLAGGLDEQYF.